The table lists the clone carrying this T cell receptor (beta chain) with many counts. The antigen is unknown. This entry is derived from a study of T-cell memory formation after mild COVID-19. The study, taken as a whole, reports: Contracting clones from day 15 to 85 had balanced CD4/CD8; later expanders favoured CD4+. Still unconfirmed is whether the second-wave clones peaking on day 37 recognized SARS-CoV-2.

MiXCR was run by TCRdb on the 5' RACE reads, yielding one entry per CDR3 protein. The data show around 210,000 distinct CDR3 sequences, with 9% to 10% seen just once and around 3.4% held by the top ten. The V gene end was trimmed by 6 bases and the J gene end by 4 bases; junction bases not matched to a gene: 7. CDR1 is SGHTA and CDR2 is FQGTGA in the germline V gene. The length of the CDR3 is 15 residues. Sequenced sample: PBMCs or a T cell subset sorted from them (not recorded which). This chain links TRBV7-3 with TRBJ2-2; 8 nucleotides match TRBD2. This receptor was obtained from a young man who had mild COVID-19 (a few samples of this study predate the infection). Cell type and time point are not known. In DNA form, the CDR3 reads TGTGCCAGCAGTTGGACTAGCTCTGGCACCGGGGAGCTGTTTTTT. Translated, it gives CASSWTSSGTGELFF.